This TCR beta chain comes out of a study of blood T cell repertoires in COVID-19. V gave up 4 bases and J gave up 1 base; unmatched junction bases: 7. The CDR3 has 16 amino acids. CDR1 is SGHNT and CDR2 is YYREEE in the germline V gene (reference sequence). Per the original methods: Reference gene primer amplification gave estimated nucleated cell counts. The table came from immunoSEQ multiplex PCR; TCRdb's copy has only in-frame clones and leaves some out. That table is the source of V, J and clone size, and D and trimming were worked out from the DNA. The sample includes 200,000 to 250,000 clones, around 90% of them seen just once.

The chain carries TRBV5-4 and TRBJ2-4, with 8 bases fitting TRBD2. This sequence was found in a man in his sixties who had recovered from COVID-19. Specimen: peripheral blood. CDR3 bases: TGTGCCAGCAGCGGCAGCGGGGGCGGGGCCAAAAACATTCAGTACTTC. Translation: CASSGSGGGAKNIQYF.